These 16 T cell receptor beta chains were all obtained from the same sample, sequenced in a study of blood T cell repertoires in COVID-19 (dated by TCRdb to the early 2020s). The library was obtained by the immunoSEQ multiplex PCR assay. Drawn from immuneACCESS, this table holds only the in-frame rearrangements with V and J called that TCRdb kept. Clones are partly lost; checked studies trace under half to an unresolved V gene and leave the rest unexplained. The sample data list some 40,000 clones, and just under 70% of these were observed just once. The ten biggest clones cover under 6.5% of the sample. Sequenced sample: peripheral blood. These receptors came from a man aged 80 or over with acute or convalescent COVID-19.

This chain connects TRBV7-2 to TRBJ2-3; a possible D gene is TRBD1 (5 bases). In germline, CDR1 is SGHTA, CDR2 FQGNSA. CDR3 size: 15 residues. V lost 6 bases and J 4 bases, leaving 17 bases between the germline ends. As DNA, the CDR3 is TGTGCCAGCAGTCGACAAAGGGGATCGTCAGATACGCAGTATTTT. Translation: CASSRQRGSSDTQYF.

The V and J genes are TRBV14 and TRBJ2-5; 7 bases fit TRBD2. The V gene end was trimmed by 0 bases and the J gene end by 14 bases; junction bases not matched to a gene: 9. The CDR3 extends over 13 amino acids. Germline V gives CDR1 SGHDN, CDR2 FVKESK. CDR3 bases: TGTGCCAGCAGCCAAGATTCCGGGGGGAACCGCTACTTC. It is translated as CASSQDSGGNRYF.

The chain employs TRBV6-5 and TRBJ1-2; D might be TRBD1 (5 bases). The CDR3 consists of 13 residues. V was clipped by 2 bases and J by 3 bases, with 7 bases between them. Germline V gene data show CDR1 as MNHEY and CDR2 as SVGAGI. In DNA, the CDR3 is TGTGCCAGCAGTTACGGAGGGGACTATGGCTACACCTTC. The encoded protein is CASSYGGDYGYTF.

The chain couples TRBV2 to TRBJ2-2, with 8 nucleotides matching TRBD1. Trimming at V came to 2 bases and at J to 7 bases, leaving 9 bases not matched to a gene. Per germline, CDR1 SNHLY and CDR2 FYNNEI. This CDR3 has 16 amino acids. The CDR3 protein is CASSEFGRGLGGELFF. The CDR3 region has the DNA TGTGCCAGCAGTGAATTTGGCAGGGGGCTGGGCGGGGAGCTGTTTTTT.

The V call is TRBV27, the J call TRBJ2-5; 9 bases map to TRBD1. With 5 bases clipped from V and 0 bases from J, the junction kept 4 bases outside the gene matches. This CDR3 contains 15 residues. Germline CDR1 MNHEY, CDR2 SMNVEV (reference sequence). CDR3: CASSRGQGYQETQYF. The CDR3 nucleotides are TGTGCCAGCAGTCGAGGACAGGGGTACCAAGAGACCCAGTACTTC.

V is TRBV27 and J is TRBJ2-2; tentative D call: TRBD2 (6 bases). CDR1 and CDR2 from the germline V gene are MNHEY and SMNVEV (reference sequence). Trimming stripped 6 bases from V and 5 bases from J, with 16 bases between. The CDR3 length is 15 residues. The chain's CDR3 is CASSRTGTATGELFF. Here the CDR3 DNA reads TGTGCCAGCAGCCGCACCGGGACTGCAACCGGGGAGCTGTTTTTT.

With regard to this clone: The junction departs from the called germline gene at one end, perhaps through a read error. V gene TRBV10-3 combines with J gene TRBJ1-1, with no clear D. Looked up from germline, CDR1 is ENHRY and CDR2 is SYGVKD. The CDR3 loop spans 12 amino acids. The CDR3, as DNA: TGTGCCATCAGTGAAGTGGAGCCAGACTATCTCTTT. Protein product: CAISEVEPDYLF.

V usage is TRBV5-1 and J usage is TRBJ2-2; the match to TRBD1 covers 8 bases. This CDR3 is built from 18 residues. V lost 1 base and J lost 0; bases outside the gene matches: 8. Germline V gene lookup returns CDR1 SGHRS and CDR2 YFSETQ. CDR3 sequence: CASSLRIGQGANTGELFF. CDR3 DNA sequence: TGCGCCAGCAGCTTGAGGATAGGACAGGGCGCGAACACCGGGGAGCTGTTTTTT. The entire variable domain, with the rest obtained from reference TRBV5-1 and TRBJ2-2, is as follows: KAGVTQTPRYLIKTRGQQVTLSCSPISGHRSVSWYQQTPGQGLQFLFEYFSETQRNKGNFPGRFSGRQFSNSRSEMNVSTLELGDSALYLCASSLRIGQGANTGELFFGEGSRLTVL.

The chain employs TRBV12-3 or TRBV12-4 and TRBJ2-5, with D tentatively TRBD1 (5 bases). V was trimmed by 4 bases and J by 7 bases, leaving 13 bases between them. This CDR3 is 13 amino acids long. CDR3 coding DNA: TGTGCCAGCAGTTCCCGACAGATCGGGACCCAGTACTTC. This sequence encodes CASSSRQIGTQYF.

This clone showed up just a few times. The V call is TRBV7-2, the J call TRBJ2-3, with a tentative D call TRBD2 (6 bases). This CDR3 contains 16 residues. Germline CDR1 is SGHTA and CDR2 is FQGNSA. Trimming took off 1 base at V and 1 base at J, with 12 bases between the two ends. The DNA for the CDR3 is TGTGCCAGCAGCTTAGGCACTAGCCAACGCACAGATACGCAGTATTTT. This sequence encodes CASSLGTSQRTDTQYF.

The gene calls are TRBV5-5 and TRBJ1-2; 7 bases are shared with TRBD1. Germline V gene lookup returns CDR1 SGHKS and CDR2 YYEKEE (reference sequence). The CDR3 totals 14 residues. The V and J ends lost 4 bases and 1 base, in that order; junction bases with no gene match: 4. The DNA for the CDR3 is TGTGCCAGCAGCGTCGGGACAGATAACTATGGCTACACCTTC. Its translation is CASSVGTDNYGYTF.

CDR3 nucleotide sequence: TGTGCCAGCTCAGAAGCGAAGGGGCGAGCCTCTTTTGGCTACACCTTC. Translation gives CASSEAKGRASFGYTF. The J gene is TRBJ1-2, the V gene TRBV18, with D possibly being TRBD1 (5 bases). The CDR3 extends over 16 amino acids. The V end was cut by 5 bases, the J end by 7 bases, with 23 bases between. The germline gives CDR1 KGHSH, CDR2 LQKENI.

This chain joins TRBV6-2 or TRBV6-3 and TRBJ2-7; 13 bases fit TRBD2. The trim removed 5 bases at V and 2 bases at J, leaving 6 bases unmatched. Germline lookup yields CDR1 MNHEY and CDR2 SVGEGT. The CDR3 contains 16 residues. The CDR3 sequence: CASSHTSGRVTYEQYF. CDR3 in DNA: TGTGCCAGCAGTCATACTAGCGGGAGGGTCACCTACGAGCAGTACTTC.

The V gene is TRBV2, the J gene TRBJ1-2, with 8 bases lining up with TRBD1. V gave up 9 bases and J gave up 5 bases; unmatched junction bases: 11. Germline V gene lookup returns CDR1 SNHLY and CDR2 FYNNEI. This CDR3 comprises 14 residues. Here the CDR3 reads CASAQGANAYGYTF. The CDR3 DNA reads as TGTGCCAGTGCCCAGGGGGCTAACGCATATGGCTACACCTTC.

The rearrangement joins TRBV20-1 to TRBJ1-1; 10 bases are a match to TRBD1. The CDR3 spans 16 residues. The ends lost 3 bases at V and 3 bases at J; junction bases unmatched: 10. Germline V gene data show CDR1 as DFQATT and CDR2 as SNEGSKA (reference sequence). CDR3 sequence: CSASPGTGEWYTEAFF. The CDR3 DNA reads TGCAGTGCTAGTCCCGGGACAGGGGAATGGTACACTGAAGCTTTCTTT.

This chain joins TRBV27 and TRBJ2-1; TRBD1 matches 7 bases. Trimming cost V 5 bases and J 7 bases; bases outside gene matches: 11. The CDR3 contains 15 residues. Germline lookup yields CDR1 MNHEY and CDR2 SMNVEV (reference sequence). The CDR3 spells CASSVRGLGGNEQFF. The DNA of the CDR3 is TGTGCCAGCAGTGTCAGGGGGTTAGGGGGAAATGAGCAGTTCTTC.